This TCR beta chain emerged from a study of metastatic and nonmetastatic thyroid tumors. Nobody among the patients had been given any treatment before thyroid surgery. TCRdb called clones again from the PCR reads with MiXCR. The sample has 20,000 to 25,000 clones; roughly 18% are singletons. The V end lost 1 base, the J end lost 10 bases, and 14 bases lay between the germline ends. CDR3 length: 15 amino acids. CDR1 and CDR2 from the germline V gene are MNHNS and SASEGT. Material: blood. The receptor comes from a male donor with papillary thyroid cancer or a benign thyroid nodule (not recorded which). Some clones in this sample may be carry-over from other donors' samples. This chain uses TRBV6-1 with TRBJ1-6; D gene uncertain. CDR3 sequence: CASSEEPGGGSPLHF. CDR3 in DNA: TGTGCCAGCAGTGAAGAGCCGGGCGGAGGGTCACCCCTCCACTTT.